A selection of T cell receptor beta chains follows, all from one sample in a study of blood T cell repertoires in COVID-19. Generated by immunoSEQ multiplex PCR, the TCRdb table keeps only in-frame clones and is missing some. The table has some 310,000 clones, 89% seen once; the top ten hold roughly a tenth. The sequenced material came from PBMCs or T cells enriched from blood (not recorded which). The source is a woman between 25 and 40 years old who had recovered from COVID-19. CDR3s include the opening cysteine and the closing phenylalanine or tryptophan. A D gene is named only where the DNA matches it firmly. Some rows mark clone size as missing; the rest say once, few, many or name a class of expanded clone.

CDR3nt: TGTGCCAGCAGTTTACACGGGGATCAGCCCCAGCATTTT; CDR3aa: CASSLHGDQPQHF; abundance: -; d_gene: -; v_gene: TRBV12-3/TRBV12-4; j_gene: TRBJ1-5
CDR3nt: TGTGCCAGCAGCGCCCTTGTAACTAACAATGAGCAGTTCTTC; CDR3aa: CASSALVTNNEQFF; abundance: -; d_gene: -; v_gene: TRBV9; j_gene: TRBJ2-1
CDR3nt: TGTGCCAGCAGCTTAGTAGCGGGAGGGCCCTACGAGCAGTACTTC; CDR3aa: CASSLVAGGPYEQYF; abundance: once; d_gene: TRBD2; v_gene: TRBV7-3; j_gene: TRBJ2-7
CDR3nt: TGTGCCAGCAGCTCCAGCGGGAGAATCGCCGGGGAGCTGTTTTTT; CDR3aa: CASSSSGRIAGELFF; abundance: -; d_gene: TRBD2; v_gene: TRBV7-9; j_gene: TRBJ2-2
CDR3nt: TGTGCCAGCTTAGCGGGAGATGAGACCCAGTACTTC; CDR3aa: CASLAGDETQYF; abundance: -; d_gene: TRBD2; v_gene: TRBV6-5; j_gene: TRBJ2-5
CDR3nt: TGTGCCAGTAGTGAGCTGTTAAGCTCCTACGAGCAGTACTTC; CDR3aa: CASSELLSSYEQYF; abundance: -; d_gene: -; v_gene: TRBV19; j_gene: TRBJ2-7
CDR3nt: TGTGCCACCACCAATCTGCGGGAGGGGGATACCGGGGAGCTGTTTTTT; CDR3aa: CATTNLREGDTGELFF; abundance: -; d_gene: TRBD2; v_gene: TRBV24-1; j_gene: TRBJ2-2
CDR3nt: TGTGCCAGCAGCTTGGTGCCTCAGGGGCAAACGGGGGGCTACACCTTC; CDR3aa: CASSLVPQGQTGGYTF; abundance: -; d_gene: -; v_gene: TRBV5-6; j_gene: TRBJ1-2
CDR3nt: TGTGCCACCAGGTCGGTTATTTTGAACACTGAAGCTTTCTTT; CDR3aa: CATRSVILNTEAFF; abundance: -; d_gene: -; v_gene: TRBV2; j_gene: TRBJ1-1
CDR3nt: TGTGCCAGCAGTTTCGACAGGGTGAACACTGAAGCTTTCTTT; CDR3aa: CASSFDRVNTEAFF; abundance: -; d_gene: TRBD1; v_gene: TRBV27; j_gene: TRBJ1-1
CDR3nt: TGCAGCGTTGGTCCGCGTGGGGGGGAAAAACTGTTTTTT; CDR3aa: CSVGPRGGEKLFF; abundance: -; d_gene: -; v_gene: TRBV29-1; j_gene: TRBJ1-4
CDR3nt: TGCGCCAGCAGCCGGTCAACAGGGGGGAACACTGAAGCTTTCTTT; CDR3aa: CASSRSTGGNTEAFF; abundance: -; d_gene: TRBD1; v_gene: TRBV5-1; j_gene: TRBJ1-1
CDR3nt: TGCGCCAGCAGGGGAACTAGCGGGAGCCCGACGGATTATGATACGCAGTATTTT; CDR3aa: CASRGTSGSPTDYDTQYF; abundance: -; d_gene: TRBD2; v_gene: TRBV4-1; j_gene: TRBJ2-3
CDR3nt: TGTGCCAGCAGTAGTCAAAAACAGCCTAAAGCTTTCTTT; CDR3aa: CASSSQKQPKAFF; abundance: -; d_gene: -; v_gene: TRBV7-9; j_gene: TRBJ1-1
CDR3nt: TGTGCCAGCAGCCTTGGAAGGGACAGCTATAATGAAAAACTGTTTTTT; CDR3aa: CASSLGRDSYNEKLFF; abundance: -; d_gene: TRBD1; v_gene: TRBV5-5; j_gene: TRBJ1-4
CDR3nt: TGTGCTAGCAGCTTCGATATAGCGGGAGATAATGAGCAGTTCTTC; CDR3aa: CASSFDIAGDNEQFF; abundance: many; d_gene: TRBD2; v_gene: TRBV5-4; j_gene: TRBJ2-1
CDR3nt: TGCCCCAGCAGCCCACAGGGGGAGGGAGGAAACACCATATATTTT; CDR3aa: CPSSPQGEGGNTIYF; abundance: -; d_gene: TRBD1; v_gene: TRBV4-1; j_gene: TRBJ1-3
CDR3nt: TGTGCCAGCAGTTTACAGGTGGGGGCGGGAGGCGCAGATACGCAGTATTTT; CDR3aa: CASSLQVGAGGADTQYF; abundance: -; d_gene: TRBD2; v_gene: TRBV28; j_gene: TRBJ2-3
CDR3nt: TGCAGCGTTGGGGCAGGGGGTTCGGAGCAGTTCTTC; CDR3aa: CSVGAGGSEQFF; abundance: -; d_gene: TRBD1; v_gene: TRBV29-1; j_gene: TRBJ2-1
CDR3nt: TGTGCCAGCCTGTCACAGGTCCTCAATGAGCAGTTCTTC; CDR3aa: CASLSQVLNEQFF; abundance: -; d_gene: -; v_gene: TRBV12-3/TRBV12-4; j_gene: TRBJ2-1
CDR3nt: TGTGCCAGCAGCTTAGGGCGGGGCCCGGGGAATTCACCCCTCCACTTT; CDR3aa: CASSLGRGPGNSPLHF; abundance: -; d_gene: -; v_gene: TRBV7-9; j_gene: TRBJ1-6
CDR3nt: TGCGCCAGCAACCTTGGTAGGGGTATAGACACTGAAGCTTTCTTT; CDR3aa: CASNLGRGIDTEAFF; abundance: -; d_gene: -; v_gene: TRBV5-1; j_gene: TRBJ1-1
CDR3nt: TGTGCCAGCACTCTCAAGCGGGCAGATGACATTTACAGCTCTGGAAACACCATATATTTT; CDR3aa: CASTLKRADDIYSSGNTIYF; abundance: -; d_gene: -; v_gene: TRBV6-4; j_gene: TRBJ1-3
CDR3nt: TGTGCCAGCAGACCAGCGGGAGGAGCCTACGAGCAGTACTTC; CDR3aa: CASRPAGGAYEQYF; abundance: -; d_gene: TRBD2; v_gene: TRBV6-5; j_gene: TRBJ2-7
CDR3nt: TGTGCCAGCAGCTTAGCGCCGGGACTACTCCAAGGCATTCAGTACTTC; CDR3aa: CASSLAPGLLQGIQYF; abundance: -; d_gene: TRBD2; v_gene: TRBV7-6; j_gene: TRBJ2-4
CDR3nt: TGTGCCACATGGGGAGGGATACCTAATGAAAAACTGTTTTTT; CDR3aa: CATWGGIPNEKLFF; abundance: once; d_gene: -; v_gene: TRBV10-3; j_gene: TRBJ1-4
CDR3nt: TGCGCCAGCAGCCTCAATCCAAGCGGGACCTCGGGCGAGCAGTACTTC; CDR3aa: CASSLNPSGTSGEQYF; abundance: -; d_gene: TRBD2; v_gene: TRBV5-1; j_gene: TRBJ2-7
CDR3nt: TGTGCCAGCAGTTTTCCCCAGGGGTATGGCTACACCTTC; CDR3aa: CASSFPQGYGYTF; abundance: -; d_gene: -; v_gene: TRBV28; j_gene: TRBJ1-2
CDR3nt: TGCAGCGTAAAAACCGGGGAAGAAAAACTGTTTTTT; CDR3aa: CSVKTGEEKLFF; abundance: -; d_gene: -; v_gene: TRBV29-1; j_gene: TRBJ1-4
CDR3nt: TGTGCCAGCTCACCACTCACGGACGAGCAGTACTTC; CDR3aa: CASSPLTDEQYF; abundance: -; d_gene: -; v_gene: TRBV18; j_gene: TRBJ2-7
CDR3nt: TGTGCCAGCAGTCGAAGGGACAGGGCTGAAGAGCAGTACTTC; CDR3aa: CASSRRDRAEEQYF; abundance: -; d_gene: TRBD1; v_gene: TRBV6-5; j_gene: TRBJ2-7
CDR3nt: TGTGCCAGCGGGACTAGCGCATCAGAGACCCAGTACTTC; CDR3aa: CASGTSASETQYF; abundance: -; d_gene: TRBD2; v_gene: TRBV28; j_gene: TRBJ2-5
CDR3nt: TGTGCCAGCAGCTTAGAGGCTAGCGGGCCCACCGGGGAGCTGTTTTTT; CDR3aa: CASSLEASGPTGELFF; abundance: -; d_gene: TRBD2; v_gene: TRBV7-9; j_gene: TRBJ2-2
CDR3nt: TGCGCCAGCAGCTTGGGTGGACTAGCGGGAGGGACCACAGATACGCAGTATTTT; CDR3aa: CASSLGGLAGGTTDTQYF; abundance: -; d_gene: TRBD2; v_gene: TRBV5-1; j_gene: TRBJ2-3
CDR3nt: TGTGCCAGCAGTTATGGAGAGGGCCCGACGGGGTATCAGCCCCAGCATTTT; CDR3aa: CASSYGEGPTGYQPQHF; abundance: -; d_gene: -; v_gene: TRBV6-2/TRBV6-3; j_gene: TRBJ1-5
CDR3nt: TGCAGCGTTGTAGCGGGCACAGATACGCAGTATTTT; CDR3aa: CSVVAGTDTQYF; abundance: -; d_gene: -; v_gene: TRBV29-1; j_gene: TRBJ2-3
CDR3nt: TGTGCCAGCAGCCAAGGGACAGGCTCTGGAAACACCATATATTTT; CDR3aa: CASSQGTGSGNTIYF; abundance: -; d_gene: TRBD1; v_gene: TRBV3-1/TRBV3-2; j_gene: TRBJ1-3
CDR3nt: TGCGCCAGCAGCCAAGCAGGGAATCAGCCCCAGCATTTT; CDR3aa: CASSQAGNQPQHF; abundance: -; d_gene: -; v_gene: TRBV4-1; j_gene: TRBJ1-5
CDR3nt: TGTGCCAGCAGCTTAGGTACATCACGTCGCTATGGCTACACCTTC; CDR3aa: CASSLGTSRRYGYTF; abundance: -; d_gene: -; v_gene: TRBV13; j_gene: TRBJ1-2
CDR3nt: TGCGCCAGCAGCCAAGAGGCTAGCGGGTCGACAGATACGCAGTATTTT; CDR3aa: CASSQEASGSTDTQYF; abundance: -; d_gene: TRBD2; v_gene: TRBV4-3; j_gene: TRBJ2-3
CDR3nt: TGTGCCAGCAGATTCGGCCCCGGGACAGGGAACACCATATATTTT; CDR3aa: CASRFGPGTGNTIYF; abundance: -; d_gene: TRBD1; v_gene: TRBV5-8; j_gene: TRBJ1-3
CDR3nt: TGTGCCAGTAGTACCCCCGGGACATTCGACTACGAGCAGTACTTC; CDR3aa: CASSTPGTFDYEQYF; abundance: -; d_gene: -; v_gene: TRBV19; j_gene: TRBJ2-7
CDR3nt: TGTGCCAGCAGAGGAGTGACAGGGTTGTCAGATACGCAGTATTTT; CDR3aa: CASRGVTGLSDTQYF; abundance: -; d_gene: TRBD1; v_gene: TRBV28; j_gene: TRBJ2-3
CDR3nt: TGTGCCAGCAGTTTAGTGGCGGGAGGAACCGGGGAGCTGTTTTTT; CDR3aa: CASSLVAGGTGELFF; abundance: -; d_gene: TRBD2; v_gene: TRBV27; j_gene: TRBJ2-2
CDR3nt: TGTGCCAGCAGCGCAAACAGGGTAGGCGCCTATAATTCACCCCTCCACTTT; CDR3aa: CASSANRVGAYNSPLHF; abundance: once; d_gene: -; v_gene: TRBV9; j_gene: TRBJ1-6
CDR3nt: TGTGCCAGCACCCAAGGGGGACAGGGCCTTTTTTTCTTT; CDR3aa: CASTQGGQGLFFF; abundance: -; d_gene: TRBD1; v_gene: TRBV3-1/TRBV3-2; j_gene: TRBJ1-1
CDR3nt: TGCGCCATCCTGGGACAGCTTAATGAAAAACTGTTTTTT; CDR3aa: CAILGQLNEKLFF; abundance: -; d_gene: TRBD1; v_gene: TRBV10-1; j_gene: TRBJ1-4